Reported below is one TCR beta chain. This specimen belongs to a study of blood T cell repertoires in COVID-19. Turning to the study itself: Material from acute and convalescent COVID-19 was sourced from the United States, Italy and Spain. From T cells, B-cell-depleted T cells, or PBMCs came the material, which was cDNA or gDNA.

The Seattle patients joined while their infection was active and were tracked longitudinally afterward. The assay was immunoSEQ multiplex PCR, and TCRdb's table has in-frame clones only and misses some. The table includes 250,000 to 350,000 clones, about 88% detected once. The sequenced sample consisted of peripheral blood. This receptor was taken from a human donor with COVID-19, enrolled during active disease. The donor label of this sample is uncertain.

The CDR3 loop reads CASSPGLALPTHVGELFF. CDR3 nucleotides: TGTGCCAGTAGTCCAGGACTAGCGCTCCCTACGCATGTCGGGGAGCTGTTTTTT. The chain employs TRBV19 and TRBJ2-2, with 9 bases that match TRBD2. The CDR3 is 18 residues long. Germline V gene data show CDR1 as LNHDA and CDR2 as SQIVND (reference sequence). Unmatched junction bases numbered 17, after V lost 5 bases and J lost 7 bases.